This TCR beta chain was captured by sequencing in a study of T-cell memory formation after mild COVID-19. Turning to the study itself: The study found TCR clusters largely donor specific. Study observations and caveats: Day 15 to 85 contractors were CD4/CD8 balanced; later expanders leaned CD4+.

There are 15 residues in the CDR3. Germline V CDR1 and CDR2: DFQATT, SNEGSKA (reference sequence). V was trimmed by 5 bases and J by 6 bases, leaving 22 bases between them. The table lists this clonotype with a few counts. Its antigen remains unknown. Amplification by 5'RACE using constant-segment primers produced TCR alpha and TCR beta cDNA libraries that carried sample barcodes and UMIs. TCRdb analysed the 5' RACE reads with MiXCR anew, one entry per CDR3 protein. The data show 120,000 or so distinct CDR3 sequences, with about 5.9% seen just once and about 2.2% held by the top ten. Sequenced: PBMCs or a T cell subset sorted from them (not recorded which). The V gene is TRBV20-1, the J gene TRBJ1-1; unclear D gene. This clonotype originated in an adult woman who had mild COVID-19 (a few samples of this study predate the infection). Cell type and time point are not known. In nucleotides, the CDR3 is TGCAGTGCTTGCCCGGGCCGCCTTAGTATCTCTGAAGCTTTCTTT. Amino acid sequence: CSACPGRLSISEAFF.